The 15 T cell receptor beta chains below were found in one sample sequenced in a study of blood T cells in healthy people across ages. A second about 6 to 12 cycle PCR used barcoded and J-beta primers. One entry per CDR3 protein, called by TCRdb with MiXCR from the 5' RACE reads. The sample includes more than 650,000 distinct CDR3 sequences, about a fifth of them seen just once. Sequencing used blood. Every receptor here comes from a man between 65 and 80 years old in good health.

The chain combines TRBV5-1 with TRBJ2-2, with TRBD2 matching 7 bases. The CDR3 loop spans 15 amino acids. Germline CDR1 SGHRS, CDR2 YFSETQ. The V segment lost 4 bases and the J segment 3 bases; nucleotides outside the gene matches: 6. CDR3 sequence (DNA): TGCGCCAGCAGCCCGGGACTAAGAGACACCGGGGAGCTGTTTTTT. Protein product: CASSPGLRDTGELFF.

This clonotype was counted between two and nine times. The chain carries TRBV12-3 or TRBV12-4 and TRBJ2-1, with 7 bases that match TRBD1. This CDR3 has 17 residues. V lost 2 bases, J lost 0 bases, and 7 bases stayed unmatched. The CDR3 spells CASSLLLQGSSYNEQFF. As DNA, the CDR3 is TGTGCCAGCAGTTTACTCCTACAGGGGAGCTCCTACAATGAGCAGTTCTTC.

The chain combines TRBV10-3 with TRBJ1-1; 7 positions agree with TRBD1. Germline V gene sequence: CDR1 ENHRY, CDR2 SYGVKD. V lost 6 bases to trimming and J lost 1 base; unmatched junction nucleotides: 8. The CDR3 has 15 amino acids. CDR3 protein: CAIRDEGGWNTEAFF. The CDR3 DNA reads TGTGCCATCAGGGATGAAGGGGGCTGGAACACTGAAGCTTTCTTT.

This clonotype was detected only a few times. The chain carries TRBV12-3 or TRBV12-4 and TRBJ2-7; D call uncertain. V was shortened by 4 bases and J by 3 bases, with 7 bases between the two germline ends. The CDR3 is made up of 12 amino acids. CDR3 protein: CASSSDGYEQYF. CDR3 in DNA: TGTGCCAGCAGTTCAGACGGCTACGAGCAGTACTTC.

The gene calls are TRBV20-1 and TRBJ2-7; D call uncertain. V was shortened by 0 bases and J by 0 bases, with 12 bases between the two germline ends. The CDR3 is 15 amino acids. CDR1 and CDR2 (germline): DFQATT, SNEGSKA (reference sequence). CDR3 sequence (DNA): TGCAGTGCTAGAGAACCGGGTCAAAGCTCCTACGAGCAGTACTTC. It yields the protein CSAREPGQSSYEQYF.

The chain recombines TRBV27 with TRBJ1-5, with 10 positions matching TRBD1. With V trimmed by 5 bases and J by 4 bases, 8 bases remained unmatched. The length of the CDR3 is 16 residues. The V gene's germline CDR1 is MNHEY and CDR2 SMNVEV (reference sequence). The CDR3 DNA sequence: TGTGCCAGCAGTCCCCGGGGACAGGGGCCGAATCAGCCCCAGCATTTT. This codes for CASSPRGQGPNQPQHF.

The chain joins TRBV11-2 to TRBJ2-1; D is ambiguous. The CDR3 is made up of 15 amino acids. Germline values: CDR1 SGHAT, CDR2 FQNNGV. Between the trimmed V and J ends, which lost 5 bases and 4 bases, there was a span of 15 bases. CDR3 protein: CASSPAISLYNEQFF. DNA of the CDR3: TGTGCCAGCAGCCCCGCTATATCACTATACAATGAGCAGTTCTTC.

A word on this clonotype: It may be a read error: a sequence one base away is much more abundant. This sequence joins TRBV10-3 and TRBJ2-1, with 8 bases fitting TRBD2. Germline V lookup: CDR1 ENHRY, CDR2 SYGVKD. The CDR3 sequence is 15 residues long. The V segment lost 8 bases and the J segment 8 bases; nucleotides outside the gene matches: 14. Here the CDR3 reads CAISRGSGNSDEQFF. The CDR3 nucleotides read TGTGCCATCTCTCGGGGTAGCGGGAACTCCGATGAGCAGTTCTTC.

V is TRBV6-1 and J is TRBJ2-1; 9 bases line up with TRBD2. The CDR3 runs to 17 residues. After removal of 4 bases from V and 5 bases from J, the junction contained 12 bases not matched to a gene. Germline CDR1 and CDR2: MNHNS and SASEGT. This CDR3 reads CASSAGGSGGLHNEQFF. CDR3 bases: TGTGCCAGCAGTGCTGGTGGTAGCGGGGGACTACACAATGAGCAGTTCTTC.

This clonotype has more than one count but fewer than ten. This sequence joins TRBV14 and TRBJ2-1; 8 bases are a match to TRBD1. In germline, CDR1 is SGHDN, CDR2 FVKESK. The trim removed 3 bases at V and 8 bases at J, leaving 6 bases unmatched. There are 14 residues in the CDR3. CDR3 sequence (DNA): TGTGCCAGCAGCCACTGGACAGGGCACCATGAGCAGTTCTTC. Protein product: CASSHWTGHHEQFF. Full variable domain (outside the CDR3, taken from reference TRBV14 and TRBJ2-1): EAGVTQFPSHSVIEKGQTVTLRCDPISGHDNLYWYRRVMGKEIKFLLHFVKESKQDESGMPNNRFLAERTGGTYSTLKVQPAELEDSGVYFCASSHWTGHHEQFFGPGTRLTVL.

This clonotype was picked up a small number of times. The chain couples TRBV20-1 to TRBJ2-1; 12 bases match TRBD2. From germline, CDR1 is DFQATT and CDR2 SNEGSKA (reference sequence). The CDR3 sequence is 17 residues long. Trimming at V came to 4 bases and at J to 0 bases, leaving 7 bases not matched to a gene. CDR3 coding DNA: TGCAGTGCTATGCTAGCGGGAGGGTCTTTCTCCTACAATGAGCAGTTCTTC. This gives the protein CSAMLAGGSFSYNEQFF.

The chain has TRBV15 and TRBJ2-3; D might be TRBD2 (5 bases). V was pared by 4 bases and J by 10 bases, with 15 bases between. Per the germline V gene, CDR1 is LNHNV and CDR2 is YYDKDF (reference sequence). This CDR3 spans 13 amino acids. For the CDR3, the DNA is TGTGCCACCAGCATAGGTCCTCGGGATGCGCAGTATTTT. Translated: CATSIGPRDAQYF. The variable domain in full, with the rest retrieved from reference TRBV15 and TRBJ2-3, is DAMVIQNPRYQVTQFGKPVTLSCSQTLNHNVMYWYQQKSSQAPKLLFHYYDKDFNNEADTPDNFQSRRPNTSFCFLDIRSPGLGDTAMYLCATSIGPRDAQYFGPGTRLTVL.

There are a few counts of this clonotype. The V call is TRBV18, the J call TRBJ2-3, with 9 positions matching TRBD1. The CDR3 contains 18 residues. With V trimmed by 3 bases and J by 1 base, 11 bases remained unmatched. Germline V lookup: CDR1 KGHSH, CDR2 LQKENI. In DNA, the CDR3 is TGTGCCAGCTCACCCGGGACAGGGCTCATCGCAGGCACAGATACGCAGTATTTT. It codes for CASSPGTGLIAGTDTQYF.

This clonotype was counted only a few times. This chain connects TRBV20-1 to TRBJ2-5; possibly TRBD1 or TRBD2 for D (7 bases each). The CDR3 contains 15 residues. The germline V and J ends were trimmed by 4 bases and 2 bases, with 17 bases remaining between them. CDR1 is DFQATT and CDR2 is SNEGSKA in the germline V gene (reference sequence). CDR3 bases: TGCAGTGCTACAAAAGGCGGGGGACAGCAAGAGACCCAGTACTTC. Encoded protein: CSATKGGGQQETQYF.

This chain connects TRBV6-6 to TRBJ2-2; D unresolved. CDR3 length equals 15 residues. Germline V CDR1 and CDR2: MNHNY, SVGAGI (reference sequence). Deletions cut 6 bases from V and 1 base from J, with 12 bases between. The CDR3 region is CASRGRLRNTGELFF. The CDR3 DNA sequence: TGTGCCAGCAGAGGACGTTTACGGAACACCGGGGAGCTGTTTTTT.